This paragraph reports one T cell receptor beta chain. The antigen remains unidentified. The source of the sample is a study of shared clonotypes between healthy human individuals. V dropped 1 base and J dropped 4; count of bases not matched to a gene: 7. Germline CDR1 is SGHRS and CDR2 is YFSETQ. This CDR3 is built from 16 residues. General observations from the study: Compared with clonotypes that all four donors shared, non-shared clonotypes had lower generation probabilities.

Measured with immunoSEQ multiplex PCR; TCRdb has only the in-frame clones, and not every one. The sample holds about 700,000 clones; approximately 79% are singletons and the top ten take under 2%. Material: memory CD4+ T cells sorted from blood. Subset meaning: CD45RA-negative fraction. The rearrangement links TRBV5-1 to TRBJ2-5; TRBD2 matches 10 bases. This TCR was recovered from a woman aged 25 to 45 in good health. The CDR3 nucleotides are TGCGCCAGCAGCTTGATGCTAGCGGGAGAGGGAGAGACCCAGTACTTC. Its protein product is CASSLMLAGEGETQYF.